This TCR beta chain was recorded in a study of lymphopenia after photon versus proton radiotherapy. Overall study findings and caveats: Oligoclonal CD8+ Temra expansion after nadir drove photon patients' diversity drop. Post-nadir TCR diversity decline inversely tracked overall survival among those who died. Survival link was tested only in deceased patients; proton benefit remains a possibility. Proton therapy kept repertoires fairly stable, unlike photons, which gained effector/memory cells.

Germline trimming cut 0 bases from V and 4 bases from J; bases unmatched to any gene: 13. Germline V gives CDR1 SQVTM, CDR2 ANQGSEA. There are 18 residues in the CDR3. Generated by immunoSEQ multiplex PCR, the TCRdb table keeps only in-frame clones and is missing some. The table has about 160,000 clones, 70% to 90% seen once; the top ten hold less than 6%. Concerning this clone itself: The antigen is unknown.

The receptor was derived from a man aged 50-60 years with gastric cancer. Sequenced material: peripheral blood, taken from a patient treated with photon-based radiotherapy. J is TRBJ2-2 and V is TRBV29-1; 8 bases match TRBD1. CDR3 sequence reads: CSVEDPGQGQVGTGELFF. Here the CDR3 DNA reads TGCAGCGTTGAAGACCCCGGACAGGGACAGGTGGGCACCGGGGAGCTGTTTTTT.